The 2 T cell receptor beta chains reported below all come from one sample, sequenced in a study of cytomegalovirus exposure and HLA in healthy donors. The PCR was carried out with 60 Vbeta primers and 13 Jbeta primers. Method: immunoSEQ multiplex PCR; TCRdb's copy keeps in-frame clones and lacks some. Among under 40,000 clones listed, 85% to 95% were seen once. Sequenced sample: PBMCs. All receptors come from a woman aged 18 to 35 in good health and CMV-seronegative.

The genes are TRBV5-1 and TRBJ1-4; possible D gene TRBD1, 6 bases. V was shortened by 0 bases and J by 0 bases, with 6 bases between the two germline ends. The CDR3 runs to 15 residues. CDR1 is SGHRS and CDR2 is YFSETQ in the germline V gene. Here the CDR3 reads CASSLEGATNEKLFF. The DNA of the CDR3 is TGCGCCAGCAGCTTGGAGGGGGCAACTAATGAAAAACTGTTTTTT. Drawing the rest from reference TRBV5-1 and TRBJ1-4, the complete variable domain is KAGVTQTPRYLIKTRGQQVTLSCSPISGHRSVSWYQQTPGQGLQFLFEYFSETQRNKGNFPGRFSGRQFSNSRSEMNVSTLELGDSALYLCASSLEGATNEKLFFGSGTQLSVL.

The table lists this clone with a count of one. The genes are TRBV6-6 and TRBJ2-7, with D tentatively TRBD1 (6 bases). The CDR3 runs to 14 residues. Trimming took 2 bases from V and 2 from J, leaving 10 bases between them. Germline values: CDR1 MNHNY, CDR2 SVGAGI (reference sequence). The CDR3 bases are TGTGCCAGCAGTTACCGTCAGGGGACCTACGAGCAGTACTTC. Its protein product is CASSYRQGTYEQYF.